In this sample, the clone carrying this T cell receptor beta chain turned up a few times. This sample is drawn from a study of control samples from healthy donors and cancer patients. The CDR3 contains 20 residues. CDR1 is MGHRA, CDR2 YSYEKL, per germline. V lost 1 base to trimming and J lost 3 bases; unmatched junction nucleotides: 18. TCRdb's table, derived via immunoSEQ multiplex PCR, lists solely in-frame clones and lacks some. The sample records around 41,000 clones, about 86% being singletons. Sequenced input: PBMCs. The V call is TRBV4-1, the J call TRBJ2-3, with TRBD2 matching 8 bases. The TCR comes from a woman in her sixties with lung cancer. CDR3 in DNA: TGCGCCAGCAGCCAAGTGTTACCAGCGGGGGCCGCTCGACCTACAGATACGCAGTATTTT. As protein: CASSQVLPAGAARPTDTQYF.